The sequence of this T cell receptor (beta chain) was determined in a study of CXCR3-negative and CXCR3-positive naive CD8 T cells. Study at large: With about 1.5 +/- 0.3 million reads per library, the TRB reads numbered some 150 million in total. Overall study findings and caveats: Upon cryopreservation, CXCR3 expression partially decreased, and most assays used fresh PBMCs. Naive cells that were CXCR3-positive had more hydrophobic TRB CDR3s (compared with CXCR3-negative naive cells). TRB CDR3 properties indicated TCR strength, while surface CD5 was similar across naive subsets.

Triplicate roughly 300,000-cell sorts were made of each CD8+ T cell subset. Concerning this clonotype itself: Its antigen is not identified.

Via 5' RACE with UMI labels, TRB cDNA libraries were prepared. With the 5' RACE reads reprocessed, TCRdb shows one record per CDR3 protein and no DNA. The listing records about 120,000 distinct CDR3 sequences. Germline V gene sequence: CDR1 DFQATT, CDR2 SNEGSKA (reference sequence). This CDR3 spans 16 amino acids. The sequenced sample was naive CXCR3+ CD8+ T cells from blood. Documented subset: CD45RO-CCR7+CD27+CD95- naive CD8+ T cells expressing CXCR3 (TNR3+). The genes are TRBV20-1 and TRBJ2-3. This receptor was taken from a human donor in good health. Some clones in this sample may be carry-over from other donors' samples. The CDR3 loop is CSARGINRPVTDTQYF.